This T cell receptor (beta chain) was retrieved from a study of blood T cell repertoires in COVID-19. Study as a whole: The origin of the acute and convalescent COVID-19 samples was the United States, Italy and Spain.

Cohort assignment relied on participant-reported clinical history. Per the study methods: Nucleated cell number was recorded as an estimate derived from reference gene primer amplification. TCRdb's copy holds only in-frame clones and misses some; the assay was immunoSEQ multiplex PCR. The V and J calls and clone size come from that table; D and trimming were worked out from the DNA. The data show roughly 200,000 clones, 85% seen once. Trimming stripped 7 bases from V and 5 bases from J, with 14 bases between. This CDR3 comprises 13 residues. Germline CDR1 MDHEN, CDR2 SYDVKM. Sequenced: PBMCs or T cells enriched from blood (not recorded which). This chain uses TRBV28 with TRBJ1-2; the D is unclear. The TCR originated in a man in his forties who had recovered from COVID-19. The CDR3 region has the DNA TGTGCCAGCACGGCCCCCAGCGAGTATGGCTACACCTTC. This translates into CASTAPSEYGYTF.